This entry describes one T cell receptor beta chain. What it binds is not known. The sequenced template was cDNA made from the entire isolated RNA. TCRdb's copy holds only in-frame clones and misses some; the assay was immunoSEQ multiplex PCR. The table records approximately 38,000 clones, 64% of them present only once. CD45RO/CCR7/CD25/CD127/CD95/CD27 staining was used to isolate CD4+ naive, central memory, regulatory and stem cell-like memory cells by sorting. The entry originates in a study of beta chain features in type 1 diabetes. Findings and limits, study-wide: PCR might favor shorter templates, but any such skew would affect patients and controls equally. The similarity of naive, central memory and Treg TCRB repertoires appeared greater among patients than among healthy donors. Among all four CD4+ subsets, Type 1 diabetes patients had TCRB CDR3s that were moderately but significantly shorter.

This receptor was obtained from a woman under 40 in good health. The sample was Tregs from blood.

CDR3 bases: TGTGCCAGCAGCTTATGGATAGCGGGGAATGAGCAGTTCTTC. It encodes CASSLWIAGNEQFF. The chain combines TRBV11-2 with TRBJ2-1, with 8 bases lining up with TRBD2. V dropped 2 bases and J dropped 7; count of bases not matched to a gene: 4. Per germline, CDR1 SGHAT and CDR2 FQNNGV. The CDR3 is 14 residues long.